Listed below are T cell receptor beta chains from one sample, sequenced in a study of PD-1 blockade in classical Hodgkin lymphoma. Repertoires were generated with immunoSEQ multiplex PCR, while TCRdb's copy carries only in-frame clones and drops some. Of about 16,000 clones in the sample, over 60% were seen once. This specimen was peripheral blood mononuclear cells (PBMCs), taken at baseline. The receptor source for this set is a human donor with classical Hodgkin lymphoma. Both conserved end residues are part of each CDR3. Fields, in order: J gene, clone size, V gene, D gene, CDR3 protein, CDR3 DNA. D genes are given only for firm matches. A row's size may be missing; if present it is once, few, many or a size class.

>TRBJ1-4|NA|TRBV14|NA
CASSARNSPRNEKLFF
TGTGCCAGCAGCGCCCGAAATTCGCCCCGTAATGAAAAACTGTTTTTT
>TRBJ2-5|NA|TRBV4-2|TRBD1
CASSQSKGQGDPGSEKETQYF
TGTGCCAGCAGCCAAAGTAAGGGACAGGGGGACCCAGGGTCAGAAAAAGAGACCCAGTACTTC
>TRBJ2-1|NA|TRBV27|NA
CASRSLARGNEQFF
TGTGCCAGCAGGTCTCTAGCGCGAGGGAATGAGCAGTTCTTC
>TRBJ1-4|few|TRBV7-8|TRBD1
CASSFNRDRAHNEKLFF
TGTGCCAGCAGCTTTAACCGGGACAGGGCTCATAATGAAAAACTGTTTTTT
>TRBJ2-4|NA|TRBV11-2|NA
CASSTTTGDGGIQYF
TGTGCCAGCAGCACCACAACGGGAGATGGCGGCATTCAGTACTTC
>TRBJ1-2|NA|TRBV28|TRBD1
CASSGQGLNYYGYTF
TGTGCCAGTTCTGGACAGGGCCTTAACTACTATGGCTACACCTTC
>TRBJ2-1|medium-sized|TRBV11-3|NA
CASSPVRGARNEQFF
TGTGCCAGCAGCCCCGTGAGGGGCGCGAGGAATGAGCAGTTCTTC
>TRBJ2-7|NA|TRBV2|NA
CASNGEVTSYEQYF
TGTGCCAGCAATGGGGAGGTTACTTCCTACGAGCAGTACTTC
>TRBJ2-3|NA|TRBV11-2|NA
CASSFGQPTDTQYF
TGTGCCAGCAGCTTCGGACAGCCCACAGATACGCAGTATTTT
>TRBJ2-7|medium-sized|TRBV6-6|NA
CASSYSGGRDEQYF
TGTGCCAGCAGTTACTCTGGAGGGAGAGACGAGCAGTACTTC
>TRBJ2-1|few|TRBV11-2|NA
CASSLGQAFLVNEQFF
TGTGCCAGCAGCTTAGGGCAGGCCTTTCTGGTCAATGAGCAGTTCTTC
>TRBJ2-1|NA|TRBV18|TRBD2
CASSPPGVAGGDNEQFF
TGTGCCAGCTCACCACCAGGGGTTGCGGGAGGCGATAATGAGCAGTTCTTC
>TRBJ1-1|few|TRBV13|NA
CASSRWLGAGESAEAFF
TGTGCCAGCAGCCGATGGCTGGGCGCAGGGGAATCCGCTGAAGCTTTCTTT
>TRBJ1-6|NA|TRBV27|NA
CASRVPGTINSPLHF
TGTGCCAGCAGAGTTCCCGGGACAATTAATTCACCCCTCCACTTT
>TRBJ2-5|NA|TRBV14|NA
CASSLSKGYQETQYF
TGTGCCAGCAGCCTATCTAAGGGATACCAAGAGACCCAGTACTTC
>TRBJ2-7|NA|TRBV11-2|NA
CASSLRGDSSYHEQYF
TGTGCCAGCAGCTTACGAGGCGACAGCTCGTACCACGAGCAGTACTTC
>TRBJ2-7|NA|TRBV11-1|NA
CASSLMWEHSLEQYF
TGTGCCAGCAGCTTAATGTGGGAGCATAGCCTCGAGCAGTACTTC
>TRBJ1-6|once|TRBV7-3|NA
CASSQGMGNSPLHF
TGTGCCAGCAGTCAGGGGATGGGAAATTCACCCCTCCACTTT
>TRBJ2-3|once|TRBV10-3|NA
CAISETDSITDTQYF
TGTGCCATCAGTGAAACCGACAGTATCACAGATACGCAGTATTTT
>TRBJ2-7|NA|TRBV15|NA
CATSRDWVEGAAEQYF
TGTGCCACCAGCAGAGATTGGGTGGAGGGGGCAGCCGAGCAGTACTTC
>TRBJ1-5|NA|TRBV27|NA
CASSPGDNQPQHF
TGTGCCAGCAGTCCCGGAGACAATCAGCCCCAGCATTTT
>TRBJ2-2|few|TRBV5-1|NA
CASSLVAVPGTGELFF
TGCGCCAGCAGCTTGGTAGCGGTCCCAGGTACCGGGGAGCTGTTTTTT
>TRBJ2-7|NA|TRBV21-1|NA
CASTQNRTGCGLYEQYF
TGTGCCAGCACCCAAAACCGGACAGGCTGTGGACTTTACGAGCAGTACTTC